Listed here is a single TCR beta chain. This record comes from a study of blood T cell repertoires in COVID-19. TCRdb keeps only in-frame clones here, not all; method: immunoSEQ multiplex PCR. This table holds tens of thousands of clones, around nine tenths found once. J lost 6 bases, V lost 4 bases, and 7 bases had no gene match. This CDR3 contains 14 residues. Germline lookup yields CDR1 SNHLY and CDR2 FYNNEI. The sequence came from a woman in her forties or fifties in a cohort sampled during active COVID-19. The rearrangement links TRBV2 to TRBJ2-3, with TRBD2 identical over 7 bases. The sequencing sample was made of peripheral blood. Written as DNA, the CDR3 is TGTGCCAGCAGTGCGGCTAGCGGAACGGATACGCAGTATTTT. Its protein product is CASSAASGTDTQYF.